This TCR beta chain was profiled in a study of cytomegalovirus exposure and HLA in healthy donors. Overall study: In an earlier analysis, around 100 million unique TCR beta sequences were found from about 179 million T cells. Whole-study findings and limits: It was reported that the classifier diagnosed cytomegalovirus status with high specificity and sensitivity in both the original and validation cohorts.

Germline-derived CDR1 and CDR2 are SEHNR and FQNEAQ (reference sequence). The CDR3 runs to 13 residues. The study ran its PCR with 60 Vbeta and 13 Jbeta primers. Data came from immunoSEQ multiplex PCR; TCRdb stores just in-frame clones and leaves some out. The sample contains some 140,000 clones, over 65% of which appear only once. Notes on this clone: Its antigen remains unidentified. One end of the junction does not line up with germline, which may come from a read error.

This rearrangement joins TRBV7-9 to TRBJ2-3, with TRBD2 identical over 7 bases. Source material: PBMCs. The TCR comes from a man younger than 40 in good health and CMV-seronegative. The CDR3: CSSNFGGADTQYF. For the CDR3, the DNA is TGTTCCAGCAACTTTGGGGGGGCAGATACGCAGTATTTT. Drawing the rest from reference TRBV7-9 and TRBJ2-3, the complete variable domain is DTGVSQNPRHKITKRGQNVTFRCDPISEHNRLYWYRQTLGQGPEFLTYFQNEAQLEKSRLLSDRFSAERPKGSFSTLEIQRTEQGDSAMYLCSSNFGGADTQYFGPGTRLTVL.